What follows are 23 T cell receptor beta chains derived from one specimen sequenced in a study of blood T cell repertoires in COVID-19. Repertoires were generated with immunoSEQ multiplex PCR, while TCRdb's copy carries only in-frame clones and drops some. The table records some 80,000 clones, roughly 90% of them present only once. The specimen sequenced was peripheral blood. The source of these receptors is a human donor in a cohort sampled during active COVID-19.

The rearrangement joins TRBV6-2 or TRBV6-3 to TRBJ2-7, with 11 nucleotides matching TRBD1. Losses at the gene ends were 5 bases for V and 4 bases for J; bases not matched to a gene: 10. CDR3 length: 16 amino acids. Germline V lookup: CDR1 MNHEY, CDR2 SVGEGT. In DNA, the CDR3 is TGTGCCAGCAGTCAATTCCGGGACAGGGGGAGATACGAGCAGTACTTC. Its translation: CASSQFRDRGRYEQYF.

This chain uses TRBV27 with TRBJ2-1; D is perhaps TRBD2 (5 bases). Germline assignment: CDR1 MNHEY and CDR2 SMNVEV (reference sequence). This CDR3 is built from 13 residues. The ends were cut back, 8 bases at V and 4 bases at J, with 12 bases in the middle. In DNA form, the CDR3 reads TGTGCCAGCGCCAGGCGGGTATACAATGAGCAGTTCTTC. Protein: CASARRVYNEQFF.

The V and J genes are TRBV7-2 and TRBJ1-1; D gene unclear. The V end lost 2 bases, the J end lost 4 bases, and 14 bases lay between the germline ends. CDR1 and CDR2 from the germline V gene are SGHTA and FQGNSA. There are 15 residues in the CDR3. CDR3 residues: CASSLTEGAFTEAFF. CDR3 nucleotide sequence: TGTGCCAGCAGCTTAACCGAGGGTGCATTCACTGAAGCTTTCTTT.

The chain is built from TRBV6-6 and TRBJ2-7; TRBD1 matches 8 bases. The CDR3 is 14 residues long. Germline trimming cut 5 bases from V and 0 bases from J; bases unmatched to any gene: 3. CDR1 and CDR2 from the germline V gene are MNHNY and SVGAGI (reference sequence). The CDR3 DNA follows: TGTGCCAGCAGTAACGACAGGGGCTCCTACGAGCAGTACTTC. It codes for CASSNDRGSYEQYF.

CDR3: CASSQTGTGGRGYTF. CDR3 nucleotide sequence: TGCGCCAGCAGCCAAACCGGGACAGGGGGCAGGGGCTACACCTTC. The V call is TRBV4-3, the J call TRBJ1-2; 12 bases fit TRBD1. This CDR3 is built from 15 residues. Germline lookup yields CDR1 LGHNA and CDR2 YSLEER. Trimming took 2 bases from V and 8 from J; bases not matched to a gene: 6.

The V gene is TRBV5-6, the J gene TRBJ1-5; no firm D call. Trimming left V 3 bases short and J 3 bases short, with 16 bases between. From germline, CDR1 is SGHDT and CDR2 YYEEEE. The CDR3 contains 16 residues. The CDR3 loop is CASSSGRAGSNQPQHF. The CDR3 region has the DNA TGTGCCAGCAGCTCAGGCCGAGCGGGGTCCAATCAGCCCCAGCATTTT.

The V gene is TRBV4-2, the J gene TRBJ2-1, with 10 bases lining up with TRBD2. Germline V gene data show CDR1 as LGHNA and CDR2 as YNFKEQ. Trimming cost V 4 bases and J 4 bases; bases outside gene matches: 7. CDR3 length: 16 amino acids. The CDR3 is CASSPGTSGKYNEQFF. Here the CDR3 DNA reads TGTGCCAGCAGCCCCGGCACTAGCGGGAAATACAATGAGCAGTTCTTC.

This sequence joins TRBV6-5 and TRBJ1-1; 10 positions agree with TRBD1. The CDR3 length is 14 residues. Looked up from germline, CDR1 is MNHEY and CDR2 is SVGAGI. The V gene end was trimmed by 8 bases and the J gene end by 4 bases; junction bases not matched to a gene: 7. CDR3 residues: CASSGTGVATEAFF. CDR3 nucleotides: TGTGCCAGCTCCGGGACAGGGGTCGCCACTGAAGCTTTCTTT.

This clone showed up just a few times. V and J are TRBV4-1 and TRBJ1-2, with D unclear. CDR1 MGHRA and CDR2 YSYEKL come from the germline V gene. The CDR3 has 15 amino acids. The germline V and J ends were trimmed by 0 bases and 1 base, with 9 bases remaining between them. The CDR3 coding sequence is TGCGCCAGCAGCCAAGAGGCGGAAAATAACTATGGCTACACCTTC. Its protein product is CASSQEAENNYGYTF.

This chain uses TRBV10-3 with TRBJ2-3; 8 bases map to TRBD2. The germline V gene encodes CDR1 ENHRY and CDR2 SYGVKD. The CDR3 consists of 17 residues. V gave up 0 bases and J gave up 0 bases; unmatched junction bases: 5. DNA of the CDR3: TGTGCCATCAGTGAGTCGAGCCTAGCGGGTAGCACAGATACGCAGTATTTT. Amino acid sequence: CAISESSLAGSTDTQYF.

V usage is TRBV7-9 and J usage is TRBJ1-3; 9 nucleotides agree with TRBD1. The V segment lost 4 bases and the J segment 7 bases; nucleotides outside the gene matches: 14. Germline V CDR1 and CDR2: SEHNR, FQNEAQ (reference sequence). The CDR3 is 17 residues long. CDR3 residues: CASSYKGGQGARNTIYF. CDR3 DNA: TGTGCCAGCAGCTATAAAGGGGGACAGGGCGCCCGGAACACCATATATTTT.

The chain is built from TRBV18 and TRBJ1-2; 7 bases are a match to TRBD1. Germline V lookup: CDR1 KGHSH, CDR2 LQKENI. J lost 8 bases, V lost 2 bases, and 8 bases had no gene match. The length of the CDR3 is 14 residues. The CDR3 nucleotides read TGTGCCAGCTCACCATCGACAGGGATAGCGGGCTACACCTTC. It is translated as CASSPSTGIAGYTF. The full variable domain, rest sourced from reference TRBV18 and TRBJ1-2, is NAGVMQNPRHLVRRRGQEARLRCSPMKGHSHVYWYRQLPEEGLKFMVYLQKENIIDESGMPKERFSAEFPKEGPSILRIQQVVRGDSAAYFCASSPSTGIAGYTFGSGTRLTVV.

The chain employs TRBV6-5 and TRBJ2-7, with 7 bases identical to TRBD2. V lost 2 bases and J lost 7; bases outside the gene matches: 11. From germline, CDR1 is MNHEY and CDR2 SVGAGI. The CDR3 loop spans 15 amino acids. This chain's CDR3 is CASSYGRQAGVEQYF. CDR3 sequence (DNA): TGTGCCAGCAGTTACGGTCGGCAGGCGGGGGTGGAGCAGTACTTC.

A note on this clone: This sample includes further DNA sequences coding for the same CDR3. V gene TRBV5-1 combines with J gene TRBJ1-1; TRBD1 aligns across 7 bases. V shed 5 bases and J 1 base; nucleotides not matched to a gene: 2. Germline CDR1 and CDR2: SGHRS and YFSETQ. This CDR3 comprises 13 residues. CDR3 sequence reads: CASRRTGNTEAFF. CDR3 bases: TGCGCCAGCAGGCGGACAGGGAACACTGAAGCTTTCTTT.

The chain is built from TRBV18 and TRBJ1-1; no clear D. Trimming removed 5 bases from V and 3 bases from J, with 16 bases in between. CDR1 and CDR2 (germline): KGHSH, LQKENI. The CDR3 covers 15 residues. The CDR3 reads CASSTTGALYTEAFF. In DNA form, the CDR3 reads TGTGCCAGCTCAACAACTGGAGCTCTCTACACTGAAGCTTTCTTT.

The genes are TRBV12-3 or TRBV12-4 and TRBJ1-2; D remains ambiguous. The CDR3 is 13 residues long. The V and J ends lost 10 bases and 1 base respectively, with 13 bases between them. This CDR3 is CAIGSPGNYGYTF. The CDR3 region has the DNA TGTGCCATCGGTTCCCCCGGTAACTATGGCTACACCTTC.

This clone was counted a single time. This chain links TRBV7-9 with TRBJ2-5; TRBD2 matches 7 bases. Germline lookup yields CDR1 SEHNR and CDR2 FQNEAQ (reference sequence). The CDR3 covers 18 residues. V dropped 8 bases and J dropped 1; count of bases not matched to a gene: 19. The CDR3 DNA reads as TGTGCCAGCCTAGGCCCCCTAGCGGCGATTTCTCTCCAAGAGACCCAGTACTTC. Encoded protein: CASLGPLAAISLQETQYF.

The genes are TRBV10-3 and TRBJ1-1, with 7 bases fitting TRBD1. The V gene's germline CDR1 is ENHRY and CDR2 SYGVKD. With V trimmed by 6 bases and J by 0 bases, 4 bases remained unmatched. There are 14 residues in the CDR3. The CDR3 is CAISPGQLNTEAFF. The CDR3 nucleotides are TGTGCCATCAGCCCGGGACAGCTGAACACTGAAGCTTTCTTT.

The chain combines TRBV28 with TRBJ1-2, with TRBD1 as a possible D gene (6 bases). The germline CDR1 and CDR2 sequences are MDHEN and SYDVKM. The CDR3 loop spans 14 amino acids. Between the trimmed V and J ends, which lost 2 bases and 7 bases, there was a span of 14 bases. The CDR3 here is CASSLRGRGLGYTF. CDR3 sequence (DNA): TGTGCCAGCAGTTTAAGAGGCAGGGGCCTTGGCTACACCTTC.

This chain connects TRBV19 to TRBJ1-4, with D possibly TRBD1 on 5 matching bases. The CDR3 runs to 14 residues. Trimming cost V 4 bases and J 4 bases, with 10 bases left between them. In germline, CDR1 is LNHDA, CDR2 SQIVND (reference sequence). The CDR3 here is CASSTRQYNEKLFF. As DNA, the CDR3 is TGTGCCAGTAGTACCCGACAGTATAATGAAAAACTGTTTTTT.

This chain connects TRBV6-5 to TRBJ1-6, with 7 bases lining up with TRBD1. Germline trimming cut 2 bases from V and 7 bases from J; bases unmatched to any gene: 5. The CDR3 loop spans 15 amino acids. Germline CDR1 is MNHEY and CDR2 is SVGAGI. The DNA for the CDR3 is TGTGCCAGCAGTTACCAGACAGGGCACAATTCACCCCTCCACTTT. This encodes CASSYQTGHNSPLHF.

The J gene is TRBJ2-5, the V gene TRBV7-6; 7 bases align to TRBD1. This CDR3 contains 17 residues. V lost 5 bases and J lost 2; bases outside the gene matches: 14. Germline loops: CDR1 SGHVS, CDR2 FNYEAQ. CDR3 sequence (DNA): TGTGCCAGCAGCCCAGCGCACCCCGGGACAGCACAAGAGACCCAGTACTTC. Translating it yields CASSPAHPGTAQETQYF.

This chain connects TRBV18 to TRBJ2-7; no definite D call. The CDR3 has 14 residues. The V end lost 3 bases, the J end lost 2 bases, and 11 bases lay between the germline ends. Germline values: CDR1 KGHSH, CDR2 LQKENI. The CDR3: CASSPPTGPYEQYF. The CDR3, as DNA: TGTGCCAGCTCACCCCCCACTGGGCCCTACGAGCAGTACTTC.